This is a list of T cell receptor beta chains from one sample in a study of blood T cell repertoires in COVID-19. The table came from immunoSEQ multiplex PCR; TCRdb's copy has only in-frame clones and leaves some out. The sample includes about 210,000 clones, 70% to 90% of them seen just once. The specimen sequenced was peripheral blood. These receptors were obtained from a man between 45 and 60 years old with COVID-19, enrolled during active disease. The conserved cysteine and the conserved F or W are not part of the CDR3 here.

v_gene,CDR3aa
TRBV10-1,ASSEPSNSPLH
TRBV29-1,ATVTSYEQY
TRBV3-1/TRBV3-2,ASSQSVAGGAVETQY
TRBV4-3,ASSQEPGAGANVLT
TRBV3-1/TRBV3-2,ASSRLSVGTSGADTQY
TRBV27,ASSWAGGGNEQF
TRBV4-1,ASSQLTSGGYEQY
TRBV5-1,ASSSPGDTLH
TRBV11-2,ASSTQTGGRLETQY
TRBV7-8,ASSLRTRTNEKLF
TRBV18,ASSPSVTGYNEQF
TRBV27,ASSPTPSGRNTGELF
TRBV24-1,ATSDEGTDTQY
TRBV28,ASSLGGQGHGYT
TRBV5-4,ASSVEPSGTREQY
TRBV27,ASSLTNAGPSYEQY
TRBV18,ASSPRQGREDTQY
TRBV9,ASSVGRGAYNEQF
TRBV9,ASSVGGIDQPQH
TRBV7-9,ASSLNRLNEQF
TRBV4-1,ASSPSSTGNTYEQY
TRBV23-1,ASSQTGYEQY
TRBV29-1,SAAGQGASKNIQY
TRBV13,ASSPGEVIANYGYT
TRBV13,ASSRSLAGGGETQY
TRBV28,ASSTTRTGRTGELF
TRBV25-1,ASSDYTGSTDTQY
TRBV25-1,ASSEGGWGTNYGYT
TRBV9,ASSAQGRNTEAF
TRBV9,ASSVQPGLATGELF
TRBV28,VAGSNQPQH
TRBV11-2,ASSWGTNNEQF
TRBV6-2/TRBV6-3,ASSDRIYSSYEQY
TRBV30,AWSVPGQPQH
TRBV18,ASSPGQSNEKLF
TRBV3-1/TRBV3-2,ASSQDTPWTHSYEQY
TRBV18,ASSPSDNSNQPQH
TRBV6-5,ATLDRERSPLH
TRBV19,ASRPRGASRETQY
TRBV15,ATSLGRLYEQY
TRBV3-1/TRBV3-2,ASSQGYPGSPLH
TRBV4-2,ASSQESLGGHYGYT
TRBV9,ASSVVGQASEQY